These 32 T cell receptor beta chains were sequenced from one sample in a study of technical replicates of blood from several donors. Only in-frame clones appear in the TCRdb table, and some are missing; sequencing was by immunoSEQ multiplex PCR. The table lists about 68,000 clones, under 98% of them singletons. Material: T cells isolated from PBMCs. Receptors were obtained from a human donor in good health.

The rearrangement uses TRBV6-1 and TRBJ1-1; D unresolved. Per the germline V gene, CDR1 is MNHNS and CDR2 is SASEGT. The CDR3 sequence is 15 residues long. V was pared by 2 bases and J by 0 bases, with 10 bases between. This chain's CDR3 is CASSEYGHMNTEAFF. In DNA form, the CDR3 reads TGTGCCAGCAGTGAATATGGGCACATGAACACTGAAGCTTTCTTT.

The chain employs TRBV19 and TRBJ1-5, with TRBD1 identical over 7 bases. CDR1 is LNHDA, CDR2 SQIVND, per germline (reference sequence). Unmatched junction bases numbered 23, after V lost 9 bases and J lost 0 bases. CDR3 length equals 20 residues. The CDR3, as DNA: TGTGCCAGCAACACAGGGGAGTTTGATTTTTTCGGCTATAGCAATCAGCCCCAGCATTTT. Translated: CASNTGEFDFFGYSNQPQHF.

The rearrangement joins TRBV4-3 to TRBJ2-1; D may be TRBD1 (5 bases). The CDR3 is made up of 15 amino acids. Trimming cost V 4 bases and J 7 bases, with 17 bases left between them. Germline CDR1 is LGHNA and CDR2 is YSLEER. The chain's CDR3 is CASSLQAGNPNEQFF. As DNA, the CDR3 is TGCGCCAGCAGCCTACAGGCAGGGAATCCGAATGAGCAGTTCTTC.

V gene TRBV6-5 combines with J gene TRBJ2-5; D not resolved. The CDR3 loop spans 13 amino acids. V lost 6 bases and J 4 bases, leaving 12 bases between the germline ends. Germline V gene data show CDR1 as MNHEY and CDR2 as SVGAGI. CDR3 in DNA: TGTGCCAGCAGGAACCAGTGGCCAGAGACCCAGTACTTC. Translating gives CASRNQWPETQYF.

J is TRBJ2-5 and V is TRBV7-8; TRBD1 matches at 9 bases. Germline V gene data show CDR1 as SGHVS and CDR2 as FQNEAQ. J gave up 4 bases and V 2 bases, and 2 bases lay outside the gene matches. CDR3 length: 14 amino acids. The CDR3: CASSLTGGRETQYF. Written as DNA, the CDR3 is TGTGCCAGCAGCTTAACAGGGGGCAGAGAGACCCAGTACTTC.

The CDR3 spells CASSLARYEQYF. DNA of the CDR3: TGTGCCAGCAGCTTAGCCCGCTACGAGCAGTACTTC. V is TRBV7-9 and J is TRBJ2-7; D not resolved. Looked up from germline, CDR1 is SEHNR and CDR2 is FQNEAQ (reference sequence). The V and J ends lost 0 bases and 3 bases respectively, with 3 bases between them. This CDR3 has 12 residues.

CDR3 DNA: TGCGCCAGCAGCCAGCATACCGGGACTAGCGGGACCGGGGAGCTGTTTTTT. Amino acid sequence: CASSQHTGTSGTGELFF. The chain combines TRBV4-3 with TRBJ2-2, with 12 positions matching TRBD2. The CDR3 contains 17 residues. V was pared by 3 bases and J by 5 bases, with 7 bases of the junction left unmatched. The germline gives CDR1 LGHNA, CDR2 YSLEER.

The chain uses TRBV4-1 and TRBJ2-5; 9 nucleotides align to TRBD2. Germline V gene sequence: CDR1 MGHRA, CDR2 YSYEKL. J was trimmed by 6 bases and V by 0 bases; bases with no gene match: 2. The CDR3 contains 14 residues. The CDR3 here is CASSQDLAGQTQYF. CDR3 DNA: TGCGCCAGCAGCCAAGACCTAGCGGGGCAGACCCAGTACTTC.

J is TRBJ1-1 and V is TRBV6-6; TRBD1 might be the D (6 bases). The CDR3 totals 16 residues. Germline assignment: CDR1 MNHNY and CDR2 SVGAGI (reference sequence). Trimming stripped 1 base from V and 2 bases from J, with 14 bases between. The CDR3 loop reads CASSYFIQGRNTEAFF. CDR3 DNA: TGTGCCAGCAGTTACTTTATACAGGGAAGAAACACTGAAGCTTTCTTT.

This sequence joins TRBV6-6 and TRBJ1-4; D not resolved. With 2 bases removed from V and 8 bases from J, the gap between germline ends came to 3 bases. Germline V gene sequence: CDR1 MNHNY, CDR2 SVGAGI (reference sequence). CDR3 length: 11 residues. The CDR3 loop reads CASSYGEKLFF. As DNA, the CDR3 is TGTGCCAGCAGTTACGGCGAAAAACTGTTTTTT.

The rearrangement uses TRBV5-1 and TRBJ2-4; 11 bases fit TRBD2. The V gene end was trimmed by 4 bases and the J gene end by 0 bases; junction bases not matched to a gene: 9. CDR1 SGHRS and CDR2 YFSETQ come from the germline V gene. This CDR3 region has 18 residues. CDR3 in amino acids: CASSKGTSGRLAKNIQYF. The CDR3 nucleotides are TGCGCCAGCAGCAAAGGGACTAGCGGAAGACTAGCCAAAAACATTCAGTACTTC.

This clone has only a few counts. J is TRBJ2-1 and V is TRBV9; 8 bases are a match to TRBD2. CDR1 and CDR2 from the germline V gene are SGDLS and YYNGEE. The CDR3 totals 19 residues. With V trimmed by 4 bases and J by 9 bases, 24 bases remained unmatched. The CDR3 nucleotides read TGTGCCAGCAGCCTCCTCAACCCGACTCGAGCGGGAGATATAGGTGAGCAGTTCTTC. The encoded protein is CASSLLNPTRAGDIGEQFF. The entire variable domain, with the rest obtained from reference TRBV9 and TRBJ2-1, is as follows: DSGVTQTPKHLITATGQRVTLRCSPRSGDLSVYWYQQSLDQGLQFLIQYYNGEERAKGNILERFSAQQFPDLHSELNLSSLELGDSALYFCASSLLNPTRAGDIGEQFFGPGTRLTVL.

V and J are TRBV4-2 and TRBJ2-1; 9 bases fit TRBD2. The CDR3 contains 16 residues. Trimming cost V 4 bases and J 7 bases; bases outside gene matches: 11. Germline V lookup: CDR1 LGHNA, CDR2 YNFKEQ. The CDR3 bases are TGTGCCAGCAGCCCCGCCGGGACTAGCTTGACGAATGAGCAGTTCTTC. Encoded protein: CASSPAGTSLTNEQFF.

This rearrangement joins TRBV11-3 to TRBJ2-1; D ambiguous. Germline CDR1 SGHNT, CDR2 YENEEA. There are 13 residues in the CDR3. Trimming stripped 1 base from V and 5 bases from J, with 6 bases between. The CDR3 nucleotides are TGTGCCAGCAGCTTAGTAGGAGACAATGAGCAGTTCTTC. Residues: CASSLVGDNEQFF.

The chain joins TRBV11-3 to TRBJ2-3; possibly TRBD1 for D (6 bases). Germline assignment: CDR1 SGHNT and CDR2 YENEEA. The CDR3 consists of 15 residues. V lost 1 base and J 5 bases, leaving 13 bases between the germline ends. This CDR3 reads CASSLGQVVGDTQYF. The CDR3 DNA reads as TGTGCCAGCAGCTTAGGACAGGTTGTTGGAGATACGCAGTATTTT.

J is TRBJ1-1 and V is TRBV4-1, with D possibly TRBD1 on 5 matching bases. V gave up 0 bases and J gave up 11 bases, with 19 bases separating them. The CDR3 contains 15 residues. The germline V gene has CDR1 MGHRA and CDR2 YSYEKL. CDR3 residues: CASSQDPRQGILAFF. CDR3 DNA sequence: TGCGCCAGCAGCCAAGATCCTAGGCAGGGAATACTTGCTTTCTTT.

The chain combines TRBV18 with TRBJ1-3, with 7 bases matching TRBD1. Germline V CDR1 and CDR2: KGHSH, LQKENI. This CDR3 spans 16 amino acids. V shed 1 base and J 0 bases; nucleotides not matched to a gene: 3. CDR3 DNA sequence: TGTGCCAGCTCACCACTGGGACAGTACTCTGGAAACACCATATATTTT. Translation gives CASSPLGQYSGNTIYF.

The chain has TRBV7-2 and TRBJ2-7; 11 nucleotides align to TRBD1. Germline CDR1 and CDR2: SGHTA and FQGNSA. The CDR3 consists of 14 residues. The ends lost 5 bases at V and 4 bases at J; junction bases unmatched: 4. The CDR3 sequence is CASSPGTGGYEQYF. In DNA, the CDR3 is TGTGCCAGCAGCCCCGGGACAGGGGGGTACGAGCAGTACTTC.

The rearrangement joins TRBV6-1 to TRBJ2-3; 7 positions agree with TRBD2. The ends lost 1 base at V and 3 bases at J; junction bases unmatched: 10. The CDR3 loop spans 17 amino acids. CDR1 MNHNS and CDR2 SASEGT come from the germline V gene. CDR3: CASSEVSLGLGTDTQYF. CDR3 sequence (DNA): TGTGCCAGCAGTGAAGTTTCTCTCGGACTAGGGACAGATACGCAGTATTTT.

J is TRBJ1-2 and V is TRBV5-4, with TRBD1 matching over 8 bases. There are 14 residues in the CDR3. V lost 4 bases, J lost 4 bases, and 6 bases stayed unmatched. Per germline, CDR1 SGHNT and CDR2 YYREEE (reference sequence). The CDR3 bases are TGTGCCAGCAGCAAGACAGGGGCCTCCTATGGCTACACCTTC. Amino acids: CASSKTGASYGYTF.

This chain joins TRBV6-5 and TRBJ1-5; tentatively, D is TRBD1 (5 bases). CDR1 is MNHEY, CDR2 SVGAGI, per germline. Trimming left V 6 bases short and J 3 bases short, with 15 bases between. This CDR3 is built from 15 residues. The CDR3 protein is CASRNWQGDNQPQHF. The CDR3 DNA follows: TGTGCCAGCAGAAACTGGCAGGGTGACAATCAGCCCCAGCATTTT.

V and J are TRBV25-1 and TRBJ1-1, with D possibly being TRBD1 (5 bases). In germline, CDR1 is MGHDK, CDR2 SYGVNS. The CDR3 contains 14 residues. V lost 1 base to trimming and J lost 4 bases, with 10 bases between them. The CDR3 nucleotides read TGTGCCAGCAGTGAATCAATGGGGCGCACTGAAGCTTTCTTT. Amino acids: CASSESMGRTEAFF. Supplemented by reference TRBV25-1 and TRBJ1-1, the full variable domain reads EADIYQTPRYLVIGTGKKITLECSQTMGHDKMYWYQQDPGMELHLIHYSYGVNSTEKGDLSSESTVSRIRTEHFPLTLESARPSHTSQYLCASSESMGRTEAFFGQGTRLTVV.

CDR3 residues: CASSKGTASFYEQYF. CDR3 nucleotides: TGTGCCAGCAGCAAAGGGACAGCCTCCTTCTACGAGCAGTACTTC. The chain employs TRBV11-3 and TRBJ2-7; 7 bases are shared with TRBD1. CDR1 is SGHNT and CDR2 is YENEEA in the germline V gene. V lost 5 bases to trimming and J lost 3 bases; unmatched junction nucleotides: 10. The CDR3 has 15 residues. Using reference TRBV11-3 and TRBJ2-7 for the parts outside the CDR3, the full variable domain is EAGVVQSPRYKIIEKKQPVAFWCNPISGHNTLYWYLQNLGQGPELLIRYENEEAVDDSQLPKDRFSAERLKGVDSTLKIQPAELGDSAVYLCASSKGTASFYEQYFGPGTRLTVT.

CDR3 nucleotide sequence: TGTGCCAGCAGCCAGGGACTAGCAGGCTACGAGCAGTACTTC. Its protein is CASSQGLAGYEQYF. The V call is TRBV4-2, the J call TRBJ2-7; 9 positions match TRBD2. The junction had 3 bases not matched to a gene; V was cut back by 3 bases and J by 3 bases. CDR3 length: 14 amino acids. The germline V gene has CDR1 LGHNA and CDR2 YNFKEQ.

The CDR3 DNA sequence: TGTGCCAGCAGCTTAACTTATACTAGCGGTATCGGCAATGAGCAGTTCTTC. Amino acids: CASSLTYTSGIGNEQFF. V and J are TRBV7-3 and TRBJ2-1, with 8 bases that match TRBD2. Germline CDR1 is SGHTA and CDR2 is FQGTGA. This CDR3 is built from 17 residues. The J segment lost 6 bases and the V segment lost 0 bases, leaving 10 bases of the junction unmatched.

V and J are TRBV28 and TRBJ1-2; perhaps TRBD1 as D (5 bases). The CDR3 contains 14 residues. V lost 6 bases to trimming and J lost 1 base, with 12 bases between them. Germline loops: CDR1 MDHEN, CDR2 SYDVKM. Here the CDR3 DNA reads TGTGCCAGCAGAACCTCAGGGTTTAACTATGGCTACACCTTC. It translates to CASRTSGFNYGYTF.

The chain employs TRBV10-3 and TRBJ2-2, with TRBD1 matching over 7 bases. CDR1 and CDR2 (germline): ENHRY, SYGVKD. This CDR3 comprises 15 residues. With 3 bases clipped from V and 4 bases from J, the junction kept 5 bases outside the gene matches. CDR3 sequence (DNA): TGTGCCATCAGTGAAGGGACAGTTGTCACCGGGGAGCTGTTTTTT. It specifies CAISEGTVVTGELFF.

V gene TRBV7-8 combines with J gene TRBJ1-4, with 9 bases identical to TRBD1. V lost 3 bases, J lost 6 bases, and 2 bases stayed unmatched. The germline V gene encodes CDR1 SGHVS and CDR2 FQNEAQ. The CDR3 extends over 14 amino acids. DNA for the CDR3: TGTGCCAGCAGCTTCCGGGACAGGGATGAAAAACTGTTTTTT. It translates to CASSFRDRDEKLFF.

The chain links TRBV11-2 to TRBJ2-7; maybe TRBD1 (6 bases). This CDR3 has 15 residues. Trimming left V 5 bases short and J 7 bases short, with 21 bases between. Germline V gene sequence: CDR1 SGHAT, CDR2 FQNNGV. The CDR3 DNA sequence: TGTGCCAGCAGCCCAGAGGGGGTGGTCCCGAAAGAGCAGTACTTC. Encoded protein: CASSPEGVVPKEQYF.

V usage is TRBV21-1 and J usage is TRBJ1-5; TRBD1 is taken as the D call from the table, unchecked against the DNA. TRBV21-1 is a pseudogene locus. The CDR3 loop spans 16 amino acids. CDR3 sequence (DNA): TGTGCCAGCAGCAAATTGAGACAGGGGTTGAGTCAGCCCCAGCATTTT. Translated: CASSKLRQGLSQPQHF.

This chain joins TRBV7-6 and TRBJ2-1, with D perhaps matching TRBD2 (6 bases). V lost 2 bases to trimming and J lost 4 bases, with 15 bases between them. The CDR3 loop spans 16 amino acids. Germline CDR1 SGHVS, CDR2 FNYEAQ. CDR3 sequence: CASSLTGASAYNEQFF. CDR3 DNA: TGTGCCAGCAGCTTAACAGGCGCTAGCGCTTACAATGAGCAGTTCTTC.

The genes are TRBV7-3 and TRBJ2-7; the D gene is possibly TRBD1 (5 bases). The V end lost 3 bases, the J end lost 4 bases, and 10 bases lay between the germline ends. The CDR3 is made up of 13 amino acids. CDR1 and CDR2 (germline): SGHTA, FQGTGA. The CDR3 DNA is TGTGCCAGCAGCTTCCATGGGGCTTACGAGCAGTACTTC. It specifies CASSFHGAYEQYF.